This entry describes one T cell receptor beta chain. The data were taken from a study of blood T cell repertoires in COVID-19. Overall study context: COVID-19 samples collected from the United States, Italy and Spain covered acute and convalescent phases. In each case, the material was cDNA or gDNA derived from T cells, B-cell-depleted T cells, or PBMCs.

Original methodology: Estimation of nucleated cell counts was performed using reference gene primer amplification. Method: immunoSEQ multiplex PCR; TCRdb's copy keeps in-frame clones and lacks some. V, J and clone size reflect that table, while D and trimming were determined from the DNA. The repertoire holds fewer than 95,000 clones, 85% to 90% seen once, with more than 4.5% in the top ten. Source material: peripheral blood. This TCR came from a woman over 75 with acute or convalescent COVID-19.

The CDR3 DNA sequence: TGCGCCAGCAGCTTTGCGGGAGGAGCCTACGAGCAGTACTTC. Translation gives CASSFAGGAYEQYF. V and J are TRBV5-1 and TRBJ2-7, with TRBD2 matching over 8 bases. This CDR3 is built from 14 residues. The V gene's germline CDR1 is SGHRS and CDR2 YFSETQ. The V and J ends lost 2 bases and 2 bases, in that order; junction bases with no gene match: 3.